A selection of T cell receptor beta chains follows, all from one sample in a study of early stage breast cancer tumors. The data were produced by immunoSEQ multiplex PCR, yet TCRdb's version contains in-frame clones alone and is incomplete. The table shows 5,000 to 5,500 clones, with about two thirds occurring only once. The specimen sequenced was breast tumor tissue. These receptors were obtained from a person aged 55 to 70 with breast cancer. Each CDR3 is given with its conserved first and last residue. Fields, in order: V gene, J gene, D gene, CDR3 DNA, CDR3 protein. A D gene is named only where the DNA matches it firmly.

v_gene: TRBV30
j_gene: TRBJ2-1
d_gene: NA
CDR3nt: TGTGCCTGGAGATGGAAGGGGTCATCCTACAATGAGCAGTTCTTC
CDR3aa: CAWRWKGSSYNEQFF

v_gene: TRBV25-1
j_gene: TRBJ2-3
d_gene: TRBD2
CDR3nt: TGTGCCAGCAGCGTGAAACGCCGGGAGGGCCAAGTTGGTACGCAGTATTTT
CDR3aa: CASSVKRREGQVGTQYF

v_gene: TRBV7-8
j_gene: TRBJ2-3
d_gene: NA
CDR3nt: TGTGCCAGCAGCTTTTGGCGGATGGGGGCAGATACGCAGTATTTT
CDR3aa: CASSFWRMGADTQYF

v_gene: TRBV7-1
j_gene: TRBJ1-2
d_gene: NA
CDR3nt: NA
CDR3aa: CASSEFGHEGKTYGYTFGYTF

v_gene: TRBV7-8
j_gene: TRBJ1-2
d_gene: NA
CDR3nt: TGTGCCAGCAGCTTACAGGAGCTAGCTAACTATGGCTACACCTTC
CDR3aa: CASSLQELANYGYTF

v_gene: TRBV5-1
j_gene: TRBJ2-5
d_gene: NA
CDR3nt: TGCGCCAGCAGCTTGTCACTAGTTTTGCCCCAGTACTTC
CDR3aa: CASSLSLVLPQYF

v_gene: TRBV30
j_gene: TRBJ2-5
d_gene: TRBD1
CDR3nt: TGTGCCTGGACAAAGACAGGGTTTGGGGAGACCCAGTACTTC
CDR3aa: CAWTKTGFGETQYF

v_gene: TRBV5-1
j_gene: TRBJ2-3
d_gene: NA
CDR3nt: TGCGCCAGCAGCCTTACCCAAGCAGATACGCAGTATTTT
CDR3aa: CASSLTQADTQYF

v_gene: TRBV9
j_gene: TRBJ2-3
d_gene: NA
CDR3nt: TGTGCCAGCAGCGTAGAATCCGGATCACTTACACAGTATTTT
CDR3aa: CASSVESGSLTQYF

v_gene: TRBV5-1
j_gene: TRBJ1-1
d_gene: NA
CDR3nt: TGCGCCAGCAGCGCGGATCCGCGTGGGTTTGCTTTCTTT
CDR3aa: CASSADPRGFAFF

v_gene: TRBV9
j_gene: TRBJ1-1
d_gene: NA
CDR3nt: TGTGCCAGCAGCCGAGGTGACGCGACTGAAGCTTTCTTT
CDR3aa: CASSRGDATEAFF

v_gene: TRBV9
j_gene: TRBJ2-3
d_gene: NA
CDR3nt: TGTGCCAGCAGCGTAGCCAGGACTAACACAGATACGCAGTATTTT
CDR3aa: CASSVARTNTDTQYF